This T cell receptor beta chain is drawn from a study of CD4 T cells in relation to SARS-CoV-2 and coronaviruses. Study-level background: Negative control cultures got HIV-1 Nef peptides or no peptide.

With regard to this clone: The antigen is undetermined.

Per germline, CDR1 SGHKS and CDR2 YYEKEE (reference sequence). V lost 0 bases and J lost 6, with 13 bases in between. This CDR3 region has 15 residues. Assay used: immunoSEQ multiplex PCR; TCRdb lists only in-frame clones, some missing. The table lists roughly 21,000 clones, around 72% of them singletons. The unexposed donors gave CD4+ T cells in about 2011-2018, prior to COVID-19. Isolation of CD4+ T cells took place after approximately 10 days in culture. Half the medium was replaced with IL-2 medium on days 3 and 7. This sequence joins TRBV5-5 and TRBJ1-5; D is possibly TRBD1 (6 bases). This receptor was taken from a human donor in good health. The sample consisted of CD4+ T cells from PBMCs, cultured in vitro. The CDR3 here is CASSLDRVSGQPQHF. The CDR3 coding sequence is TGTGCCAGCAGCTTGGACAGGGTGTCAGGTCAGCCCCAGCATTTT.